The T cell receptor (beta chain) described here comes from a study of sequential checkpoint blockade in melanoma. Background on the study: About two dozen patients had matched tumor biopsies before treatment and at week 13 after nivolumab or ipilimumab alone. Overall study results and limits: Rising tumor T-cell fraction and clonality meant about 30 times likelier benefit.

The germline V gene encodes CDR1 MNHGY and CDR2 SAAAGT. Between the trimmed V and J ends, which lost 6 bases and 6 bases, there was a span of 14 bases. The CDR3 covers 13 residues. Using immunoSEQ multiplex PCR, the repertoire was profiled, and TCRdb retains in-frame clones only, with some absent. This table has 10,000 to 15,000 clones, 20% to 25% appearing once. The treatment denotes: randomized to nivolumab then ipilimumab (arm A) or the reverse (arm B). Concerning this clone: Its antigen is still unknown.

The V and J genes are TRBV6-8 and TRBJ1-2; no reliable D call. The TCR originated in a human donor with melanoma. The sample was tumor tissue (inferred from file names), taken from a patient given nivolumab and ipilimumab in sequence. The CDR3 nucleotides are TGTGCCAGCAGCCCGGCGGGAAGGGATGGCTACACCTTC. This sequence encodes CASSPAGRDGYTF.